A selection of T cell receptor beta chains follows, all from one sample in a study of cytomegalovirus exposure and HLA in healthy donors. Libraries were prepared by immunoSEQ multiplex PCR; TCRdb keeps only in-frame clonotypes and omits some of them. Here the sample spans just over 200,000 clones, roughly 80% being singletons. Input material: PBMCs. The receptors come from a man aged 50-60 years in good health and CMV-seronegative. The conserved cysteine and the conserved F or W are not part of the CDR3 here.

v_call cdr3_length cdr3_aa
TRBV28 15 ASSLDGTGIGQETQY
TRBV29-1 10 SVAGLHNEQF
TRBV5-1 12 ASSSQGSGETQY
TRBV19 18 ASSIAGGRNSAGAKNIQY
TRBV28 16 ATMISPGGRAANYGYT
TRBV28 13 ASAIRDSGPETQY
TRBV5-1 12 ASSLAGGIGEQY
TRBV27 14 ASSYAWGDTSYEQY
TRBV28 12 ASSLRASSYEQY
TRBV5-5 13 ASTTEGGEYEKLF
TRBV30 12 AWSVPGGFYGYT
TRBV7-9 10 ASSLTKGGQY
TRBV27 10 ASSSNNSPLH